This T cell receptor (beta chain) was sequenced for a study of blood T cell repertoires in COVID-19. Study as a whole: In each case, the material was cDNA or gDNA derived from T cells, B-cell-depleted T cells, or PBMCs.

Per the germline V gene, CDR1 is SGHTA and CDR2 is FQGNSA. V lost 5 bases and J lost 4, with 15 bases in between. The CDR3 runs to 14 residues. Original processing notes: Quantification of nucleated cells was approximated via reference gene primer amplification. Using immunoSEQ multiplex PCR, the repertoire was profiled, and TCRdb retains in-frame clones only, with some absent. The V and J calls and clone size were taken over from that table, and D and trimming were inferred from the DNA. The table records a few hundred thousand clones, roughly 84% of them present only once. Sequencing was carried out using peripheral blood. The receptor was isolated from a woman aged 40-49 years who had recovered from COVID-19. The chain carries TRBV7-2 and TRBJ2-7; D is possibly TRBD2 (6 bases). In nucleotides, the CDR3 is TGTGCCAGCAGCGACTCCGGGACTTCATACGAGCAGTACTTC. Residues: CASSDSGTSYEQYF.